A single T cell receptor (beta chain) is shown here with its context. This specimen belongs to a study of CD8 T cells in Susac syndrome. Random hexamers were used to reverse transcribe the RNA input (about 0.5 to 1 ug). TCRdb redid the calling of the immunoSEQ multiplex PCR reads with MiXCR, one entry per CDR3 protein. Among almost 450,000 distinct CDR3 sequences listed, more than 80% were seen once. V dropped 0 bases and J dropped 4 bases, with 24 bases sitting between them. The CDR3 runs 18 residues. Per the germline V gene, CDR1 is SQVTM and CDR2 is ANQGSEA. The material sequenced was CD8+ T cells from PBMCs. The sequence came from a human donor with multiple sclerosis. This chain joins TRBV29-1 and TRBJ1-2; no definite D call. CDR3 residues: CSVEDRAGEQGLPYGYTF. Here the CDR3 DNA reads TGCAGCGTTGAAGATCGGGCTGGGGAGCAAGGCTTGCCCTATGGCTACACCTTC. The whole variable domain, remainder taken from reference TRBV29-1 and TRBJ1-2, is SAVISQKPSRDICQRGTSLTIQCQVDSQVTMMFWYRQQPGQSLTLIATANQGSEATYESGFVIDKFPISRPNLTFSTLTVSNMSPEDSSIYLCSVEDRAGEQGLPYGYTFGSGTRLTVV.